The source of this T cell receptor (beta chain) is a study of tumor-infiltrating lymphocytes in primary liver carcinoma. Germline CDR1 reads SGHVS; CDR2 reads FQNEAQ. The length of the CDR3 is 19 residues. Concerning this clonotype itself: The antigen is not known. A much more abundant neighbour one base away suggests this may be a read error.

A primer in the constant region served to generate TCR beta cDNA from 450 to 600 ng of total RNA. ARM-PCR was slightly modified, and three nested multiplex PCR rounds with it gave rise to the TCR beta libraries. Both of the initial two PCR rounds ran for about 9 cycles and employed TRBV1-TRBV30 forward primers alongside a C-beta reverse primer. TCRdb called the multiplex PCR reads again in MiXCR, with one record for every CDR3 protein. The data contain some 120,000 distinct CDR3 sequences, 64% of them seen just once; the ten biggest clones take up around 8.2%. Co-extraction yielded RNA and DNA from approximately 22-30 mg of unsorted bulk tissue. Cases comprised patients with primary liver carcinoma who received surgical resection. Study results and limitations: Roughly 7.5-25% of top clones, and no more, occurred in all five tumor regions.

The J gene is TRBJ2-2, the V gene TRBV7-8; the D gene could be TRBD1 or TRBD2 (5 bases each). The specimen sequenced was liver tumor tissue from sampling region 3. As to subset: tumor region T3, left-lateral pole. This receptor was identified in a woman aged 55-70 years with primary liver carcinoma and hepatitis B virus infection. The chain's CDR3 is CARSLASPGFLVDTGELFF. The CDR3 bases are TGTGCCAGGAGCTTAGCGTCCCCAGGGTTTCTTGTGGACACCGGGGAGCTGTTTTTT.